This T cell receptor beta chain was captured in a study of shared clonotypes between healthy human individuals. Whole-study context: Per donor, three plates held CD4 naive cells, three held CD4 memory, two held CD8 naive and one held CD8 memory.

Whole-study findings and limits: Sequencing depth was expected to affect clonotype sharing among donors.

The ends lost 5 bases at V and 5 bases at J; junction bases unmatched: 11. CDR3 length: 15 residues. Germline V gene sequence: CDR1 MDHEN, CDR2 SYDVKM. This table comes from immunoSEQ multiplex PCR, and its TCRdb copy is limited to in-frame clones, with some not included. The sample includes under 1,100,000 clones, 75% to 85% seen only once; the top ten take 0.55% to 0.7%. As concerns this clone: Its antigen is undetermined.

The genes are TRBV28 and TRBJ2-5; TRBD1 matches at 7 bases. This sequence was found in a man between 18 and 35 years old in good health. Some clones in this sample may be carry-over from other donors' samples. Material for sequencing was memory CD4+ T cells from PBMCs. Subset in this sample: CD45RA-negative fraction. The CDR3 nucleotides are TGTGCCAGCAGTCCGAACCTTTTCAGGGGGGAGACCCAGTACTTC. This sequence encodes CASSPNLFRGETQYF.